Presented here are 3 T cell receptor beta chains from one specimen sequenced in a study of T-cell reconstitution after alpha-beta-depleted transplantation in children. Preparing the TCRbeta library involved the use of unique molecular identifiers. TCRdb fed the PCR reads into MiXCR, producing one record per CDR3 protein. The sample has 350,000 to 450,000 distinct CDR3 sequences; 13% are singletons. The sample was PBMCs, taken from the stem cell graft. All receptors come from a human donor who donated a stem cell graft to a child with Fanconi anemia.

This clonotype was picked up many times. The rearrangement joins TRBV5-1 to TRBJ2-3; 9 positions match TRBD1. This CDR3 is built from 16 residues. The J segment lost 1 base and the V segment lost 4 bases, leaving 7 bases of the junction unmatched. Germline CDR1 reads SGHRS; CDR2 reads YFSETQ. CDR3 residues: CASSTGQGGGTDTQYF. The CDR3 DNA reads as TGCGCCAGCAGCACGGGACAGGGTGGCGGCACAGATACGCAGTATTTT. Looking up the rest from reference TRBV5-1 and TRBJ2-3 gives the full variable domain: KAGVTQTPRYLIKTRGQQVTLSCSPISGHRSVSWYQQTPGQGLQFLFEYFSETQRNKGNFPGRFSGRQFSNSRSEMNVSTLELGDSALYLCASSTGQGGGTDTQYFGPGTRLTVL.

Many counts were recorded for this clonotype. V gene TRBV20-1 combines with J gene TRBJ2-7; 7 bases match TRBD1. CDR1 DFQATT and CDR2 SNEGSKA come from the germline V gene (reference sequence). V shed 3 bases, J shed 2 bases, and the junction held 10 bases outside the gene matches. This CDR3 comprises 15 residues. CDR3 sequence (DNA): TGCAGTGCTAGTACTACAGGGGACCGTCCCTACGAGCAGTACTTC. Protein: CSASTTGDRPYEQYF.

The chain joins TRBV27 to TRBJ2-3, with 9 positions matching TRBD1. The ends lost 7 bases at V and 6 bases at J; junction bases unmatched: 8. This CDR3 is 14 amino acids long. Germline V lookup: CDR1 MNHEY, CDR2 SMNVEV (reference sequence). CDR3 in amino acids: CASTRGQGYDTQYF. The CDR3 region has the DNA TGTGCCAGCACTCGGGGACAGGGTTACGATACGCAGTATTTT.